These T cell receptor beta chains were read from a single sample in a study of CXCR3-negative and CXCR3-positive naive CD8 T cells. TCRdb reprocessed the 5' RACE reads and keeps a single row for each CDR3 protein, giving no DNA. In total, the table holds about 24,000 distinct CDR3 sequences. The material sequenced was naive CXCR3- CD8+ T cells from blood. These receptors were collected from a human donor in good health. Some clones in this sample may be carry-over from other donors' samples. Each CDR3 is given with its conserved first and last residue.

V	J	CDR3
TRBV28	TRBJ1-2	CASSLVTAANYGYTF
TRBV15	TRBJ2-1	CATIRDEEGRAEKQFF
TRBV28	TRBJ2-3	CASSVGTSVSTDTQYF
TRBV4-1	TRBJ1-1	CASSQTGTGISEAFF
TRBV4-3	TRBJ2-7	CASSPKSGQGFHEQYF
TRBV29-1	TRBJ1-2	CSVQGQDNYGYTF
TRBV6-4	TRBJ1-1	CASSDSIGGIEEAFF
TRBV29-1	TRBJ2-3	CSVLDRDTDTQYF
TRBV7-9	TRBJ2-7	CASSKGHYYEQYF
TRBV29-1	TRBJ2-7	CSVVKENYEQYF
TRBV6-2/TRBV6-3	TRBJ2-7	CASSSGQIYEQYF
TRBV29-1	TRBJ2-1	CSGDRDMVNEQFF
TRBV29-1	TRBJ2-7	CSVEGPGYEQYF
TRBV7-9	TRBJ2-3	CASSHASGGEDTQYF
TRBV7-8	TRBJ2-2	CASSLATGELFF
TRBV7-2	TRBJ2-3	CASSFWDRSTDTQYF
TRBV7-3	TRBJ1-1	CASSPIGSGNTEAFF
TRBV20-1	TRBJ2-7	CSARRLAGGTYEQYF
TRBV6-5	TRBJ2-4	CASSSLNIQYF
TRBV21-1	TRBJ2-7	CASSSHYEQYF
TRBV20-1	TRBJ2-3	CSAPAYSGGATDTQYF
TRBV19	TRBJ2-1	CASSIDSGYPRYNEQFF
TRBV12-3/TRBV12-4	TRBJ2-1	CASSRGLAGANEQFF
TRBV20-1	TRBJ1-2	CSARDRGQPYGYTF
TRBV20-1	TRBJ2-4	CSATRTREGIQYF
TRBV23-1	TRBJ2-7	CASSQSTLAGGTYEQYF
TRBV9	TRBJ2-2	CASSPVLGTGELFF
TRBV29-1	TRBJ2-1	CSVGTSYGEQFF
TRBV29-1	TRBJ1-1	CSVGGQQNTEAFF
TRBV15	TRBJ2-2	CATSAGTGGGTGELFF
TRBV7-2	TRBJ2-3	CASSSPWAGTEPDTQYF
TRBV28	TRBJ1-2	CASRPLGPVNYGYTF
TRBV6-5	TRBJ1-2	CASSYSILDKNGYTF
TRBV7-9	TRBJ2-3	CASSATTGGGPTDTQYF
TRBV4-3	TRBJ1-1	CASSPGSGRFAEAFF
TRBV29-1	TRBJ2-6	CSVEEGTTSGANVLTF
TRBV19	TRBJ2-1	CASSMTGKTNNEQFF
TRBV7-9	TRBJ2-1	CASSLTGPSYNEQFF